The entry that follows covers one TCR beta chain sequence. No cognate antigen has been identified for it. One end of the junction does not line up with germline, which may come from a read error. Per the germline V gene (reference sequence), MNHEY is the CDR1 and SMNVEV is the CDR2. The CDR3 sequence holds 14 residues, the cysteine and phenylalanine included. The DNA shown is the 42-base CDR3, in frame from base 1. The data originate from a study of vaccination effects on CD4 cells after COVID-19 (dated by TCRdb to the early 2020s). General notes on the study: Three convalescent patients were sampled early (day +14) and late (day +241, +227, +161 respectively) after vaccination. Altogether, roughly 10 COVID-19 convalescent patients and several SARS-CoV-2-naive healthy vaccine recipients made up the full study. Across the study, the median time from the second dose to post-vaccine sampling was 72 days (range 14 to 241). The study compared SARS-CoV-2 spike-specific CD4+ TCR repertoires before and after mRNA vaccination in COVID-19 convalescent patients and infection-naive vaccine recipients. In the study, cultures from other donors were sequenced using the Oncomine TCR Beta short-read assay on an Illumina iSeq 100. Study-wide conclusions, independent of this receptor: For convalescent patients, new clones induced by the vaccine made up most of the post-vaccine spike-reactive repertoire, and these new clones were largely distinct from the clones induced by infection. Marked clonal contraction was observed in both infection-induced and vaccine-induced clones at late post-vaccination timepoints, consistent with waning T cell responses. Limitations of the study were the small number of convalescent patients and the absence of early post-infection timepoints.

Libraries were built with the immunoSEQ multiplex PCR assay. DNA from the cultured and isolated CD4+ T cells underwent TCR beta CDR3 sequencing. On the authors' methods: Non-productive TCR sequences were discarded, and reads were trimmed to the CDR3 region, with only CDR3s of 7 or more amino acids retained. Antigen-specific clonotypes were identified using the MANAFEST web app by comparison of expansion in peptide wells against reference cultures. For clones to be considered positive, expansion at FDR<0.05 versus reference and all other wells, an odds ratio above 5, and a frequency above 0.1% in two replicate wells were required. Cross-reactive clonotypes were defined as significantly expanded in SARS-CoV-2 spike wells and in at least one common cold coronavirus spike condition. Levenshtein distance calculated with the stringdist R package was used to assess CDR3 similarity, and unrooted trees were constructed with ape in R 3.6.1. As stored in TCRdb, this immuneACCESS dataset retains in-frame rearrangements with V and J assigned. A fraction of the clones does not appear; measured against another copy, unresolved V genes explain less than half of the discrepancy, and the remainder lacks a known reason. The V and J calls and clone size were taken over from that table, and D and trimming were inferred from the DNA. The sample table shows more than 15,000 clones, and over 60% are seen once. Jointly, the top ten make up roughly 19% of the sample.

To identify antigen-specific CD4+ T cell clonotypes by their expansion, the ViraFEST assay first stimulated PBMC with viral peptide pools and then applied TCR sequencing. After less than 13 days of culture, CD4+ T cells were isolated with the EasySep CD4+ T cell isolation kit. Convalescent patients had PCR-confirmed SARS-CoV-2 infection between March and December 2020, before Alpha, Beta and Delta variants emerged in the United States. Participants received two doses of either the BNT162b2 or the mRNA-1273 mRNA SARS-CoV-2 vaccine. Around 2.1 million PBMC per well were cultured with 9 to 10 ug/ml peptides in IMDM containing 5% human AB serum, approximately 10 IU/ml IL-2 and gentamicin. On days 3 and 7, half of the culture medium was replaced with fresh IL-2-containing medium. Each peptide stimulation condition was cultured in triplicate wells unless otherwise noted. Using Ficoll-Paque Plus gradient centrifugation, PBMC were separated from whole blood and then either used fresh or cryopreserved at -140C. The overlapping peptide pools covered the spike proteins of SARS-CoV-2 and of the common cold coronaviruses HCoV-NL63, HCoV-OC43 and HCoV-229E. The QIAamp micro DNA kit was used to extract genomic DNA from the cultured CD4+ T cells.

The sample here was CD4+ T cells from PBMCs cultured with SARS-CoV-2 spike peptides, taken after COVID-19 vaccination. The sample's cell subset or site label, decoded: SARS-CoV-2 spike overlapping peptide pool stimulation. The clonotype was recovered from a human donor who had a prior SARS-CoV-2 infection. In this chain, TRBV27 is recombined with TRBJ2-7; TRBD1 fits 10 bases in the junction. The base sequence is TGTGCCAGCAGTCTCGAGGGACAGGGGATCGATCTTTTCTTC. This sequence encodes CASSLEGQGIDLFF.